This T cell receptor (beta chain) was profiled in a study of T-cell reconstitution after alpha-beta-depleted transplantation in children. Study results and caveats: Once a year had passed after transplant, T-cell counts and diversity came mostly from newly produced T cells. There were reportedly several hundred expanded graft clones from which alpha-beta T cells came about two months after transplant. Surviving recipient T cells and thymic progenitors produced the high day-60 TCRbeta diversity seen in some patients.

Trimming removed 3 bases at V and 9 bases at J, with 40 bases between. CDR1 and CDR2 from the germline V gene are SGHRS and YFSETQ. The CDR3 covers 22 residues. At least ten counts were recorded for this clonotype. The antigen remains unidentified. A library of TCRbeta sequences, prepared with unique molecular identifiers, was generated. One entry per CDR3 protein results from TCRdb running MiXCR on the PCR reads. The data hold 300,000 to 400,000 distinct CDR3 sequences, with 20% to 30% observed a single time. The TCR sequence derives from a male patient aged 10 to 17 who had a stem cell transplant for acute lymphoblastic leukemia, so the T cells may come from the graft donor. The sample here was PBMCs, mostly from graft donor cells, taken 180 days after TCRalphabeta/CD19-depleted stem cell transplant. The genes are TRBV5-1 and TRBJ2-1, with TRBD2 as a possible D gene (6 bases). CDR3 sequence: CASSSQTRVVAIGRPYLSEQFF. The CDR3 bases are TGCGCCAGCAGCTCCCAGACTAGAGTAGTCGCCATTGGCCGGCCGTATTTGAGTGAGCAGTTCTTC. The whole variable domain, remainder taken from reference TRBV5-1 and TRBJ2-1, is KAGVTQTPRYLIKTRGQQVTLSCSPISGHRSVSWYQQTPGQGLQFLFEYFSETQRNKGNFPGRFSGRQFSNSRSEMNVSTLELGDSALYLCASSSQTRVVAIGRPYLSEQFFGPGTRLTVL.